Listed here are 17 T cell receptor beta chains from one sample, sequenced in a study of blood T cell repertoires in COVID-19. Generated by immunoSEQ multiplex PCR, the TCRdb table keeps only in-frame clones and is missing some. Of around 260,000 clones listed, approximately 90% are singletons. The sample comprised peripheral blood. All receptors come from a man aged 55 to 70 who had recovered from COVID-19.

The V and J genes are TRBV2 and TRBJ2-5; the D is unclear. From germline, CDR1 is SNHLY and CDR2 FYNNEI. CDR3 length equals 17 residues. Deletions cut 0 bases from V and 5 bases from J, with 19 bases between. CDR3 residues: CASSEATTRLTAETQYF. Here the CDR3 DNA reads TGTGCCAGCAGTGAAGCGACGACTCGTCTCACGGCTGAGACCCAGTACTTC.

This chain uses TRBV7-2 with TRBJ1-1, with TRBD1 matching over 9 bases. The J segment lost 4 bases and the V segment lost 3 bases, leaving 3 bases of the junction unmatched. This CDR3 is built from 14 residues. Germline V gene sequence: CDR1 SGHTA, CDR2 FQGNSA. The CDR3 loop is CASSFRDRVTEAFF. CDR3 coding DNA: TGTGCCAGCAGCTTCCGGGACAGGGTCACTGAAGCTTTCTTT.

The J gene is TRBJ2-2, the V gene TRBV5-1; D might be TRBD1 (6 bases). Trimming took off 0 bases at V and 2 bases at J, with 8 bases between the two ends. This CDR3 contains 15 residues. Germline V gene sequence: CDR1 SGHRS, CDR2 YFSETQ. Here the CDR3 reads CASSLGTVNTGELFF. In nucleotides, the CDR3 is TGCGCCAGCAGCTTGGGGACAGTCAACACCGGGGAGCTGTTTTTT.

This chain links TRBV5-1 with TRBJ2-5, with a weak D call TRBD1 (6 bases). The CDR3 has 15 residues. V lost 0 bases, J lost 1 base, and 10 bases lay in between. The germline V gene encodes CDR1 SGHRS and CDR2 YFSETQ. The CDR3 region has the DNA TGCGCCAGCAGCTTGGATCTAGGGGGCCAAGAGACCCAGTACTTC. Translated, it gives CASSLDLGGQETQYF.

The chain's CDR3 is CASGWTGSSYEQYF. The CDR3 DNA follows: TGTGCCAGCGGATGGACAGGGAGCTCCTACGAGCAGTACTTC. This chain links TRBV6-6 with TRBJ2-7; 8 bases align to TRBD1. V shed 8 bases and J 0 bases; nucleotides not matched to a gene: 6. Germline values: CDR1 MNHNY, CDR2 SVGAGI (reference sequence). The CDR3 contains 14 residues.

The chain employs TRBV24-1 and TRBJ2-2; D unclear. The CDR3 sequence is 17 residues long. V was shortened by 2 bases and J by 0 bases, with 12 bases between the two germline ends. CDR1 and CDR2 from the germline V gene are KGHDR and SFDVKD. The CDR3: CATSDSLGRTNTGELFF. The CDR3 bases are TGTGCCACCAGTGATTCGCTTGGCAGGACGAACACCGGGGAGCTGTTTTTT.

The chain employs TRBV6-2 or TRBV6-3 and TRBJ2-1; weak D call: TRBD1 (6 bases). V gave up 5 bases and J gave up 6 bases, with 14 bases separating them. CDR3 length: 14 amino acids. Germline V gene lookup returns CDR1 MNHEY and CDR2 SVGEGT. The CDR3 loop is CASSDRNWANEQFF. CDR3 DNA: TGTGCCAGCAGTGACAGGAATTGGGCCAATGAGCAGTTCTTC.

The V gene is TRBV7-2, the J gene TRBJ2-5; tentative D call: TRBD1 (6 bases). Germline V gives CDR1 SGHTA, CDR2 FQGNSA. The CDR3 is 16 residues long. V lost 1 base, J lost 5 bases, and 17 bases lay in between. Here the CDR3 reads CASSLDRTGFGETQYF. The DNA for the CDR3 is TGTGCCAGCAGCTTAGACCGCACAGGGTTTGGGGAGACCCAGTACTTC.

The chain couples TRBV5-1 to TRBJ2-7; 9 bases fit TRBD1. The CDR3 is 14 amino acids. The trim removed 5 bases at V and 2 bases at J, leaving 5 bases unmatched. CDR1 SGHRS and CDR2 YFSETQ come from the germline V gene. CDR3 bases: TGCGCCAGCAGGGAAGGGACAGGGACCTACGAGCAGTACTTC. Translated: CASREGTGTYEQYF.

V usage is TRBV6-1 and J usage is TRBJ1-2; D is uncertain. CDR3 length: 14 amino acids. Trimming shortened V by 0 bases and J by 0 bases, and 5 bases separated the two germline ends. CDR1 MNHNS and CDR2 SASEGT come from the germline V gene. This CDR3 reads CASSEAHTNYGYTF. The CDR3 DNA reads TGTGCCAGCAGTGAAGCTCACACTAACTATGGCTACACCTTC.

In its sample, this clone was seen a few times. The rearrangement links TRBV10-1 to TRBJ1-1, with a weak D call TRBD1 (6 bases). The V end lost 5 bases, the J end lost 4 bases, and 11 bases lay between the germline ends. CDR3 size: 13 residues. Germline-derived CDR1 and CDR2 are WNHNN and SYGVQD (reference sequence). CDR3 DNA: TGCGCCAGCAGTTTGGGGGCGAGCACTGAAGCTTTCTTT. Its translation is CASSLGASTEAFF.

This CDR3 is CASSLGLGGGDNEQFF. Written as DNA, the CDR3 is TGTGCCAGCAGCTTGGGTTTAGGCGGGGGGGACAATGAGCAGTTCTTC. The chain joins TRBV5-4 to TRBJ2-1; 9 bases are a match to TRBD2. Germline lookup yields CDR1 SGHNT and CDR2 YYREEE (reference sequence). V dropped 0 bases and J dropped 5; count of bases not matched to a gene: 6. CDR3 length: 16 amino acids. The full variable domain, in which reference TRBV5-4 and TRBJ2-1 provide the parts outside the CDR3, is ETGVTQSPTHLIKTRGQQVTLRCSSQSGHNTVSWYQQALGQGPQFIFQYYREEENGRGNFPPRFSGLQFPNYSSELNVNALELDDSALYLCASSLGLGGGDNEQFFGPGTRLTVL.

This clone was counted only a few times. The V and J genes are TRBV5-1 and TRBJ1-1; D call uncertain. The V end lost 0 bases, the J end lost 0 bases, and 9 bases lay between the germline ends. The CDR3 is 15 amino acids. Germline V gene sequence: CDR1 SGHRS, CDR2 YFSETQ. The CDR3 loop is CASSLDLNMNTEAFF. In DNA form, the CDR3 reads TGCGCCAGCAGCTTGGACCTTAACATGAACACTGAAGCTTTCTTT.

The chain combines TRBV7-3 with TRBJ2-2; 9 bases align to TRBD2. From germline, CDR1 is SGHTA and CDR2 FQGTGA. The CDR3 consists of 15 residues. V trimming: 3 bases; J trimming: 6 bases; junction bases outside the gene matches: 5. CDR3 coding DNA: TGTGCCAGCAGCTTTCGGACTAGCGAGTCCGGGGAGCTGTTTTTT. The encoded protein is CASSFRTSESGELFF.

The chain employs TRBV7-9 and TRBJ2-7, with D perhaps TRBD1 (6 bases). The CDR3 has 11 amino acids. Trimming stripped 8 bases from V and 4 bases from J, with 9 bases between. Germline V gene data show CDR1 as SEHNR and CDR2 as FQNEAQ (reference sequence). CDR3 sequence: CASSGDYEQYF. CDR3 nucleotides: TGTGCCAGCTCAGGGGATTACGAGCAGTACTTC.

The rearrangement links TRBV6-2 or TRBV6-3 to TRBJ1-4; D may be TRBD1 (5 bases). This CDR3 comprises 15 residues. Trimming shortened V by 6 bases and J by 0 bases, and 11 bases separated the two germline ends. CDR1 and CDR2 from the germline V gene are MNHEY and SVGEGT. CDR3 sequence (DNA): TGTGCCAGCAGCTCAGACAGCGCAACTAATGAAAAACTGTTTTTT. Amino acids: CASSSDSATNEKLFF.

About this clone: This specimen includes other DNA sequences encoding the same CDR3. The chain's CDR3 is CASSPAGGNTIYF. The CDR3 nucleotides are TGTGCCAGCAGCCCCGCAGGGGGAAACACCATATATTTT. The chain links TRBV7-9 to TRBJ1-3, with D tentatively TRBD1 (5 bases). This CDR3 spans 13 amino acids. In germline, CDR1 is SEHNR, CDR2 FQNEAQ (reference sequence). With 5 bases removed from V and 4 bases from J, the gap between germline ends came to 9 bases.